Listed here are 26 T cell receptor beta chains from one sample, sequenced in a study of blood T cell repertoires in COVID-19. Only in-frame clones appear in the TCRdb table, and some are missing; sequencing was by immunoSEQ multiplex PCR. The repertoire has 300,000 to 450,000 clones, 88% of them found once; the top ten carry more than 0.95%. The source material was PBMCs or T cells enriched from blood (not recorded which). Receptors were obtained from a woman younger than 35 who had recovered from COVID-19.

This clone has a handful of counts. CDR3 bases: TGTGCCTGGAGCACAGGGGGCTATGGCTACACCTTC. It translates to CAWSTGGYGYTF. The genes are TRBV30 and TRBJ1-2; TRBD1 matches 8 bases. J was trimmed by 4 bases and V by 3 bases; bases with no gene match: 1. This CDR3 region has 12 residues. CDR1 GTSNPN and CDR2 SVGIG come from the germline V gene (reference sequence).

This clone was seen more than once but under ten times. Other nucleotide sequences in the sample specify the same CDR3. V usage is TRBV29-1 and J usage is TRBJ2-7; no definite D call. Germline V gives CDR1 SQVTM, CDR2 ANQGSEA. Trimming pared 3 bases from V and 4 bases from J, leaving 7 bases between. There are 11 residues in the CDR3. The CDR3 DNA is TGCAGCGTTGATTCAGGTTACGAGCAGTACTTC. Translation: CSVDSGYEQYF.

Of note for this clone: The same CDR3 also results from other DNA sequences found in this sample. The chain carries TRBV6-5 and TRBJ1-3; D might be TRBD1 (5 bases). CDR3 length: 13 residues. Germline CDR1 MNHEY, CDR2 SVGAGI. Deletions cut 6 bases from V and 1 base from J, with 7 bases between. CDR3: CASRQGSGNTIYF. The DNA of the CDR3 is TGTGCCAGCAGGCAGGGTTCTGGAAACACCATATATTTT.

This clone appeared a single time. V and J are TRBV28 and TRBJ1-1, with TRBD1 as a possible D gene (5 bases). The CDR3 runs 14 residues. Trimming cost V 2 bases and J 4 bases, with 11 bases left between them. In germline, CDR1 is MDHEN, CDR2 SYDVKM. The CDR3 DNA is TGTGCCAGCAGTTTACCCGACAGAGCCACTGAAGCTTTCTTT. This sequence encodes CASSLPDRATEAFF. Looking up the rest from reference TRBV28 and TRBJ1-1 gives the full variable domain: DVKVTQSSRYLVKRTGEKVFLECVQDMDHENMFWYRQDPGLGLRLIYFSYDVKMKEKGDIPEGYSVSREKKERFSLILESASTNQTSMYLCASSLPDRATEAFFGQGTRLTVV.

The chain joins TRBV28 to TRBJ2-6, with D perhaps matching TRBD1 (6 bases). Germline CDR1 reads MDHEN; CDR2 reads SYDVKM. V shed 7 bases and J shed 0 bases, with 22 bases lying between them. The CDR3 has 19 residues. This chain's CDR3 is CASTRPGHASNSGANVLTF. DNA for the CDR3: TGTGCCAGCACCCGACCGGGACACGCTTCTAACTCTGGGGCCAACGTCCTGACTTTC.

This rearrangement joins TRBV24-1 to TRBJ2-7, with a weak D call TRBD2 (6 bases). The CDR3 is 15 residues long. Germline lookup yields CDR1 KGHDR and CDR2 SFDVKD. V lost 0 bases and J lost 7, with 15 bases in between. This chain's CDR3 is CATSDLSSGGGEQYF. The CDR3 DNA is TGTGCCACCAGTGATTTGAGCAGCGGCGGAGGGGAGCAGTACTTC.

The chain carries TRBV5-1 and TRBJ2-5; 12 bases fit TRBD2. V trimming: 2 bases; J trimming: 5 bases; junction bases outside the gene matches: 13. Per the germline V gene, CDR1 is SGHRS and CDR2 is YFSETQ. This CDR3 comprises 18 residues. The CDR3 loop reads CASSFLSASGGAWETQYF. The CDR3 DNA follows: TGCGCCAGCAGCTTCCTCTCGGCTAGCGGGGGGGCCTGGGAGACCCAGTACTTC. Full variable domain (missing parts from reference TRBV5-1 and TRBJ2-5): KAGVTQTPRYLIKTRGQQVTLSCSPISGHRSVSWYQQTPGQGLQFLFEYFSETQRNKGNFPGRFSGRQFSNSRSEMNVSTLELGDSALYLCASSFLSASGGAWETQYFGPGTRLLVL.

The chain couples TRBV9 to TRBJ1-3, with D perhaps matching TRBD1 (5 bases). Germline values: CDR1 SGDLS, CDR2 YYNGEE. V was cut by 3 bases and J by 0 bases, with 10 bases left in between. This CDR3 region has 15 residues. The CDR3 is CASSEAGVSGNTIYF. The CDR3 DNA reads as TGTGCCAGCAGCGAGGCGGGGGTCTCTGGAAACACCATATATTTT.

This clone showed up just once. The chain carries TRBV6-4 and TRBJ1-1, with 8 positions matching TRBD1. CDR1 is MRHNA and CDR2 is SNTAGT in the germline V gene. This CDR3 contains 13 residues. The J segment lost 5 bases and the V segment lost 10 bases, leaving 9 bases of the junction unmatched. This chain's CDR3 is CANFRDRYTEAFF. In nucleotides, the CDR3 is TGTGCCAACTTCCGGGACAGGTATACTGAAGCTTTCTTT.

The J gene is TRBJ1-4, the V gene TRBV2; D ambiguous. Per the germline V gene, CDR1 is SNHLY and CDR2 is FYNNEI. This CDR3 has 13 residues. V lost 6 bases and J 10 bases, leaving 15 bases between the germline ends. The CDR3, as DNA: TGTGCCAGCAGCCCGAGCCAATCTGGAAAACTGTTTTTT. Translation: CASSPSQSGKLFF.

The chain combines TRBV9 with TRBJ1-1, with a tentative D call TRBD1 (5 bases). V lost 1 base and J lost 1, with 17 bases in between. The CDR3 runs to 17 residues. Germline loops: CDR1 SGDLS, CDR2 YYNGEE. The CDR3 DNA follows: TGTGCCAGCAGCGTATCGGACACCTTTATAACGAACACTGAAGCTTTCTTT. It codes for CASSVSDTFITNTEAFF.

CDR3 loop: CASYSAGDEQYF. The CDR3 nucleotides read TGTGCCAGCTACTCGGCGGGGGACGAGCAGTACTTC. The chain joins TRBV27 to TRBJ2-7, with 7 bases identical to TRBD2. With 8 bases clipped from V and 5 bases from J, the junction kept 6 bases outside the gene matches. The CDR3 consists of 12 residues. Germline V lookup: CDR1 MNHEY, CDR2 SMNVEV (reference sequence).

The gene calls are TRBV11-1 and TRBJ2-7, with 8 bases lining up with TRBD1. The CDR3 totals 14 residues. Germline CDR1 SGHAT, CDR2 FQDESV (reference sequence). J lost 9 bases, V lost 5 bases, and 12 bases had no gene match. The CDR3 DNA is TGTGCCAGCAGCCCGGGACAGGTGGTCGGGGTGCAGTACTTC. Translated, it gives CASSPGQVVGVQYF.

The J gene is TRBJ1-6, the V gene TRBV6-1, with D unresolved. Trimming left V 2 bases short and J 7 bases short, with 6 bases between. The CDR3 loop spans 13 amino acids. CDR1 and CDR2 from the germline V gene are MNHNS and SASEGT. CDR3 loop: CASSELQNSPLHF. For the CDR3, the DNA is TGTGCCAGCAGTGAATTACAGAATTCACCCCTCCACTTT.

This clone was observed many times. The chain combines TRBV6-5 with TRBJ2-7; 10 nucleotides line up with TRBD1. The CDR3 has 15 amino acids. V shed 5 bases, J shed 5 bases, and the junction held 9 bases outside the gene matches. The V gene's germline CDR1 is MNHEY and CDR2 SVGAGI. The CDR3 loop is CASSPSGQGRNEQYF. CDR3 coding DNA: TGTGCCAGCAGTCCCTCGGGACAGGGGCGGAACGAGCAGTACTTC.

The CDR3 sequence: CAWSVGRGIEKLFF. CDR3 DNA sequence: TGTGCCTGGAGTGTCGGCAGGGGAATTGAAAAACTGTTTTTT. This chain uses TRBV30 with TRBJ1-4; tentative D call: TRBD1 (6 bases). Trimming cost V 0 bases and J 7 bases, with 12 bases left between them. CDR1 is GTSNPN, CDR2 SVGIG, per germline (reference sequence). This CDR3 is built from 14 residues.

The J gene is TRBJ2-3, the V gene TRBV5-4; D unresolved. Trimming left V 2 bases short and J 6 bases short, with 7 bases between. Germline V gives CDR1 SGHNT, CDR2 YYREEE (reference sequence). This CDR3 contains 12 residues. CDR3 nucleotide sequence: TGTGCCAGCAGCTTAGAGTTGGATACGCAGTATTTT. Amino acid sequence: CASSLELDTQYF.

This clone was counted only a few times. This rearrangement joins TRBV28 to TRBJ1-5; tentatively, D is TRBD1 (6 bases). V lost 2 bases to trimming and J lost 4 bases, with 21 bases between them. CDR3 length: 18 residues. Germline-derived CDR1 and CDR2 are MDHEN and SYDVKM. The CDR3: CASSLRGPSDRPNQPQHF. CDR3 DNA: TGTGCCAGCAGTTTACGAGGCCCCAGTGACAGGCCAAATCAGCCCCAGCATTTT.

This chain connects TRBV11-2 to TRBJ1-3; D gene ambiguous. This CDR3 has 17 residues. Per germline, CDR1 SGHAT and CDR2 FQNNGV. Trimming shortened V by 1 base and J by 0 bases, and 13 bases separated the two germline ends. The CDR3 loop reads CASSLVSPGISGNTIYF. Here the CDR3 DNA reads TGTGCCAGCAGCTTAGTCTCCCCTGGCATCTCTGGAAACACCATATATTTT. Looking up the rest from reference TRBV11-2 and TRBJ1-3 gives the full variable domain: EAGVAQSPRYKIIEKRQSVAFWCNPISGHATLYWYQQILGQGPKLLIQFQNNGVVDDSQLPKDRFSAERLKGVDSTLKIQPAKLEDSAVYLCASSLVSPGISGNTIYFGEGSWLTVV.

CDR3 nucleotides: TGTGCCAGCAGGGACGGGGGAACTAATGAAAAACTGTTTTTT. Translation: CASRDGGTNEKLFF. The V gene is TRBV27, the J gene TRBJ1-4, with D possibly matching TRBD1 (5 bases). The CDR3 covers 14 residues. Germline V lookup: CDR1 MNHEY, CDR2 SMNVEV (reference sequence). The V end lost 6 bases, the J end lost 1 base, and 9 bases lay between the germline ends.

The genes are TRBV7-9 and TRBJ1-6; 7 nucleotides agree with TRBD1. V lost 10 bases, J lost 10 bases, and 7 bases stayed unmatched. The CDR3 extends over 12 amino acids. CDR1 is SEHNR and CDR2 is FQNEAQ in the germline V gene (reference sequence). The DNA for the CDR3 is TGTGCCACCACTCAGGGGGGATCACCCCTCCACTTT. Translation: CATTQGGSPLHF.

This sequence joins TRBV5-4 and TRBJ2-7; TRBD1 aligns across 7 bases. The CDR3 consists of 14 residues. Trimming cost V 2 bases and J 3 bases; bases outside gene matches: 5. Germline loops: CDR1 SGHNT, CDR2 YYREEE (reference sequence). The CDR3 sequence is CASSLQGQLYEQYF. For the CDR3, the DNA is TGTGCCAGCAGCTTACAGGGGCAGCTCTACGAGCAGTACTTC.

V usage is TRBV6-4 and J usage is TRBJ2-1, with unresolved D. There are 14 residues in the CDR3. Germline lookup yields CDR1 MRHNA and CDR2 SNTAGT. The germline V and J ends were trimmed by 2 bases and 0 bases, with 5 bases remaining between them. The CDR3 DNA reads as TGTGCCAGCAGTGACACGAGCTCCTACAATGAGCAGTTCTTC. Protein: CASSDTSSYNEQFF.

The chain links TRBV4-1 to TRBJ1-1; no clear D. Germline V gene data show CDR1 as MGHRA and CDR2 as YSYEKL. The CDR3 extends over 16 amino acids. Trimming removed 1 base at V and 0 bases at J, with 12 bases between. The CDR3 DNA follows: TGCGCCAGCAGCCAAGGAATACTGGCGGTGAACACTGAAGCTTTCTTT. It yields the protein CASSQGILAVNTEAFF.

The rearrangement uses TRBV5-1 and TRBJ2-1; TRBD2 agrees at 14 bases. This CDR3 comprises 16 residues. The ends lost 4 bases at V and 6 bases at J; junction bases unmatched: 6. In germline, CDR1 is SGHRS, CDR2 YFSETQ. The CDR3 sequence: CASSPGLAGEPNEQFF. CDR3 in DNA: TGCGCCAGCAGCCCGGGACTAGCGGGGGAGCCCAATGAGCAGTTCTTC. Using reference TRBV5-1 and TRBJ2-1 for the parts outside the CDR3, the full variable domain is KAGVTQTPRYLIKTRGQQVTLSCSPISGHRSVSWYQQTPGQGLQFLFEYFSETQRNKGNFPGRFSGRQFSNSRSEMNVSTLELGDSALYLCASSPGLAGEPNEQFFGPGTRLTVL.

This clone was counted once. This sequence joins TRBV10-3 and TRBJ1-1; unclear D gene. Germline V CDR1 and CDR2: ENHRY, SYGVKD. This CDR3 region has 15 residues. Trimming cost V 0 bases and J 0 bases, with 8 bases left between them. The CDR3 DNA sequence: TGTGCCATCAGTGAGTCGGCCGAACTGAACACTGAAGCTTTCTTT. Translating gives CAISESAELNTEAFF.